This T cell receptor (beta chain) emerged from a study of early T cells in non-severe SARS-CoV-2 infection. This CDR3 comprises 15 residues. Trimming took off 4 bases at V and 1 base at J, with 10 bases between the two ends. The V gene's germline CDR1 is SGHAT and CDR2 FQNNGV. The library protocol tagged individual cDNA molecules with unique molecular identifiers. MiXCR, applied by TCRdb to the 5' RACE reads, yields one record per CDR3 protein. The repertoire has 56,000 or so distinct CDR3 sequences, roughly a tenth of them found once; the top ten carry approximately 6.5%. There are many counts of this clonotype.

The V gene is TRBV11-2, the J gene TRBJ1-4; maybe TRBD1 (5 bases). Source material: whole blood. This sequence originates from an adult who was a healthcare worker with PCR-confirmed SARS-CoV-2 infection or an uninfected control (not recorded which). The CDR3 reads CASSWDGRTNEKLFF. As DNA, the CDR3 is TGTGCCAGCAGCTGGGACGGCAGAACTAATGAAAAACTGTTTTTT.